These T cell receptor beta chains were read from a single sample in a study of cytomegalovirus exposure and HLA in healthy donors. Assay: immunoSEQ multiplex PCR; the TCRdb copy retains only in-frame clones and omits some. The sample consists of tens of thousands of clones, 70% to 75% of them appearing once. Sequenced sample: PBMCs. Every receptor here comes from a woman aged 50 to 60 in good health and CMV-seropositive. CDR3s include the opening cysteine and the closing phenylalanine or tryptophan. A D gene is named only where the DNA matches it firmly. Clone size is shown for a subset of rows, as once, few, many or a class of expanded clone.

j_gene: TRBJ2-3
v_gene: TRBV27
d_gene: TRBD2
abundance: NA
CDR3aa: CASKREAAPTDTQYF
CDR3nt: TGTGCCAGCAAACGGGAGGCCGCGCCCACAGATACGCAGTATTTT

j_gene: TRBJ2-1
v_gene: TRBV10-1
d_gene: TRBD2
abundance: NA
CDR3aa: CASADGGYNEQFF
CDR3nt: TGCGCCAGCGCCGACGGGGGGTACAATGAGCAGTTCTTC

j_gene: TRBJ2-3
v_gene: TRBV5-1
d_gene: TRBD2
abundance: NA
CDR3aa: CASSLGLAGTTDTQYF
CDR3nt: TGCGCCAGCAGCTTGGGACTAGCGGGGACCACAGATACGCAGTATTTT

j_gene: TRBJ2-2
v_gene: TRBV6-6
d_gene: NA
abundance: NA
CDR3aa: CASRSTGNTGELFF
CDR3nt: TGTGCCAGCAGGTCTACGGGAAACACCGGGGAGCTGTTTTTT

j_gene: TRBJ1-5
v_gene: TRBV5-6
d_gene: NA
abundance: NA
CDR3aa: CASILSTGGFNQPQHF
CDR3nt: TGTGCCAGCATCTTGAGCACGGGGGGATTCAATCAGCCCCAGCATTTT

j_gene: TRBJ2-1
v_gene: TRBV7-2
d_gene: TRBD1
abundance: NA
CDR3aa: CASSHRGTNEQFF
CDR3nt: TGTGCCAGCAGCCACAGGGGGACCAATGAGCAGTTCTTC

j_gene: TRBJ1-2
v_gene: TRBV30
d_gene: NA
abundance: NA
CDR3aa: CAWRTGSTYGYTF
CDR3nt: TGTGCCTGGAGAACAGGGTCGACCTATGGCTACACCTTC

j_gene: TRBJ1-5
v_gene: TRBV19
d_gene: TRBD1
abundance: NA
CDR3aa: CASVEQGFAGQPQHF
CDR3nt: TGTGCCAGTGTGGAACAGGGGTTTGCGGGTCAGCCCCAGCATTTT

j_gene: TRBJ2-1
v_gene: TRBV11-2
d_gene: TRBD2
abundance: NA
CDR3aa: CASSRRLAGMKSYNEQFF
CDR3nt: TGTGCCAGCAGCCGACGACTAGCGGGCATGAAGTCCTACAATGAGCAGTTCTTC

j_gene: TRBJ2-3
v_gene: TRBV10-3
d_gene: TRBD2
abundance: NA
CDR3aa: CATRSSGTSGSSTDTQYF
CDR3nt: TGTGCCACCAGATCCTCCGGGACTAGCGGTAGCAGCACAGATACGCAGTATTTT

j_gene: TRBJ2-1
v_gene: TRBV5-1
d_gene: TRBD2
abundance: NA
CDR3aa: CASSAAGTSGREGHEQFF
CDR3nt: TGCGCCAGCAGCGCGGCGGGGACTAGCGGGAGGGAGGGGCATGAGCAGTTCTTC

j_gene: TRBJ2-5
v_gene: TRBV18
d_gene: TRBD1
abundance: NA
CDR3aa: CASSPGTVQETQYF
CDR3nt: TGTGCCAGCTCACCAGGGACAGTCCAAGAGACCCAGTACTTC

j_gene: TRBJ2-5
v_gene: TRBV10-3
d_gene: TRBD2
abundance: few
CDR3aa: CAISGGSGSYETQYF
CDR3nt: TGTGCCATCAGTGGGGGTAGCGGGAGTTACGAGACCCAGTACTTC

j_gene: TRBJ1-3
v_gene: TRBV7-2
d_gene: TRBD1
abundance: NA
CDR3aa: CASSSRTGSVHTIYF
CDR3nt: TGTGCCAGCAGCTCCAGGACAGGGTCGGTCCACACCATATATTTT

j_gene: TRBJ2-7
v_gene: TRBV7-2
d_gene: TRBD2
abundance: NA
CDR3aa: CASSWTSGSYEQYF
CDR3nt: TGTGCCAGCAGCTGGACTAGCGGCTCCTACGAGCAGTACTTC

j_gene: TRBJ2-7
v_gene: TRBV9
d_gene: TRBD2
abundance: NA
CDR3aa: CASSVEPSGSYEQYF
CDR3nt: TGTGCCAGCAGCGTAGAACCTAGCGGGAGCTACGAGCAGTACTTC

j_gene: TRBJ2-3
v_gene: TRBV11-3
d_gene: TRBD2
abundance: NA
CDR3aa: CASSLESGTSGSTQYF
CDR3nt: TGTGCCAGCAGCTTAGAGTCCGGGACTAGCGGGAGTACGCAGTATTTT

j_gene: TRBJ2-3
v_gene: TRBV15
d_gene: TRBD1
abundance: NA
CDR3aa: CATSRDGTGTDTQYF
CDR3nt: TGTGCCACCAGCAGAGATGGGACAGGCACAGATACGCAGTATTTT

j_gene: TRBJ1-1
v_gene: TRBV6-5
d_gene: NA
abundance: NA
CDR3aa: CASTLPGETEAFF
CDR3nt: TGTGCCAGCACTCTCCCCGGGGAAACTGAAGCTTTCTTT

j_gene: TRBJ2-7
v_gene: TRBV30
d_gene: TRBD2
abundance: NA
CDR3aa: CAWSERDRPYEQYF
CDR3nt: TGTGCCTGGAGTGAGCGGGATAGACCCTACGAGCAGTACTTC

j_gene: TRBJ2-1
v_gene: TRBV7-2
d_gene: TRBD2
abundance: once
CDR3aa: CASSPTGTSFYNEQFF
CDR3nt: TGTGCCAGCAGCCCCACCGGGACTAGTTTCTACAATGAGCAGTTCTTC

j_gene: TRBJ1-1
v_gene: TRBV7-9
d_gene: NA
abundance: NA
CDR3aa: CASSLVAAPGAEAFF
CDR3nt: TGTGCCAGCAGCTTAGTGGCAGCTCCGGGGGCTGAAGCTTTCTTT

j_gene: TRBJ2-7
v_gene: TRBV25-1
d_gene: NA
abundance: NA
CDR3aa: CASKSAYEQYF
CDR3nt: TGTGCCAGCAAATCCGCCTACGAGCAGTACTTC

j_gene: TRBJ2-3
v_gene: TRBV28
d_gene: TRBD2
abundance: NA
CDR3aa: CASTSGRTRTDTQYF
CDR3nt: TGTGCCAGCACTAGCGGGAGGACGAGGACAGATACGCAGTATTTT

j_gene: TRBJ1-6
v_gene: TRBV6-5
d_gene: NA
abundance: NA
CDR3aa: CASSSQAYNSPLHF
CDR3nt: TGTGCCAGCAGTTCCCAGGCCTATAATTCACCCCTCCACTTT

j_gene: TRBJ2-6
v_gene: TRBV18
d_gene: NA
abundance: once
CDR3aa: CASSPQGSGANVLTF
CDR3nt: TGTGCCAGCTCTCCTCAGGGGTCTGGGGCCAACGTCCTGACTTTC

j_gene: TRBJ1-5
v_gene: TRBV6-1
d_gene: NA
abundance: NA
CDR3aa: CASSEAPLGGSRQPQHF
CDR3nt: TGTGCCAGCAGTGAAGCACCCTTGGGGGGGAGTCGTCAGCCCCAGCATTTT